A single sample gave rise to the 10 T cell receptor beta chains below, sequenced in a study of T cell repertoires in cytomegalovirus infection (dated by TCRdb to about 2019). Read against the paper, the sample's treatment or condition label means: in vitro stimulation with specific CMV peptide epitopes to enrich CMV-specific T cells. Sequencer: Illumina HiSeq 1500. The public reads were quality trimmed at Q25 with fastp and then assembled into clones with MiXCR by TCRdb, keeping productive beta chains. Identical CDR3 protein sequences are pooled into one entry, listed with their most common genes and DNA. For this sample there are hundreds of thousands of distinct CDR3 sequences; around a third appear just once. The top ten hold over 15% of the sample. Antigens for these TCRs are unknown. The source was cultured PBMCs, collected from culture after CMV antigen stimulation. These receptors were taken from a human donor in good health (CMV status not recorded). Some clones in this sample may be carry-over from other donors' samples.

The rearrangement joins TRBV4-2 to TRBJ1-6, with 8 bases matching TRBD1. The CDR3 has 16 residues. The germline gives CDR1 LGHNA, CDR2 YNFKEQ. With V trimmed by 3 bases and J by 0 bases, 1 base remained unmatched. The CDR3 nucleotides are TGTGCCAGCAGCCATACAGGGGGCTCCTATAATTCACCCCTCCACTTT. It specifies CASSHTGGSYNSPLHF.

The CDR3, as DNA: TGCAGCGTTCCGGCCTACAATGAGCAGTTCTTC. Its protein is CSVPAYNEQFF. This sequence joins TRBV29-1 and TRBJ2-1; D uncertain. Between the trimmed V and J ends, which lost 5 bases and 2 bases, there was a span of 4 bases. There are 11 residues in the CDR3. CDR1 and CDR2 from the germline V gene are SQVTM and ANQGSEA.

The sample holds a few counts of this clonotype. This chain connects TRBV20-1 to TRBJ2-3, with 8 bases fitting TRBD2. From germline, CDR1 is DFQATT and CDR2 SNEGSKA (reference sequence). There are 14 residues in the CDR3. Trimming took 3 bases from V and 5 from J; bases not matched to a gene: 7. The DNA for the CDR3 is TGCAGTGCTAGTGCCGGGGGGGCGGGAGATACGCAGTATTTT. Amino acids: CSASAGGAGDTQYF.

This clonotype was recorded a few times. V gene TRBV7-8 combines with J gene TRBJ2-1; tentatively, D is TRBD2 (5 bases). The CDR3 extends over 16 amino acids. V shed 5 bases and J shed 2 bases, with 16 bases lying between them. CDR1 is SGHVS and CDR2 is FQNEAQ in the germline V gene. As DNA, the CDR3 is TGTGCCAGCAGCCGCTGGGCGGGTGAGGCCTACAATGAGCAGTTCTTC. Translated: CASSRWAGEAYNEQFF.

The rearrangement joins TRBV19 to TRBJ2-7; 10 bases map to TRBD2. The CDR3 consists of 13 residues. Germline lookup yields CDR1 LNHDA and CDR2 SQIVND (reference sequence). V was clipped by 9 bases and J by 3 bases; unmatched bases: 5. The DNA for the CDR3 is TGTGCCAGCCTCGGGACTAGCGACTACGAGCAGTACTTC. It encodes CASLGTSDYEQYF.

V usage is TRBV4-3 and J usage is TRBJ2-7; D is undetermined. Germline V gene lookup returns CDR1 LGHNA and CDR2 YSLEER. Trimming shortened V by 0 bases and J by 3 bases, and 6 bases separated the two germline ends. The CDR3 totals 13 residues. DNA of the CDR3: TGCGCCAGCAGCCAAGAAGTTTTCTACGAGCAGTACTTC. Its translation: CASSQEVFYEQYF.

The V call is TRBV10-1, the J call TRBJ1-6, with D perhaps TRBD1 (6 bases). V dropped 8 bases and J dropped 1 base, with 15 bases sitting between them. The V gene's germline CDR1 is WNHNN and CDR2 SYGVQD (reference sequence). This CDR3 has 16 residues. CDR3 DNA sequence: TGCGCCAGCGTAGAAGACGACAGGTCCTATAATTCACCCCTCCACTTT. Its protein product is CASVEDDRSYNSPLHF.

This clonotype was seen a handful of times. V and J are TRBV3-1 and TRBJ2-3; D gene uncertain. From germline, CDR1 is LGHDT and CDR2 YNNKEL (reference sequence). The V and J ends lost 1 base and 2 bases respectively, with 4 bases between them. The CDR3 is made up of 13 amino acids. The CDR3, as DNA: TGTGCCAGCAGCCAAGTTCCCACAGATACGCAGTATTTT. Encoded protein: CASSQVPTDTQYF.

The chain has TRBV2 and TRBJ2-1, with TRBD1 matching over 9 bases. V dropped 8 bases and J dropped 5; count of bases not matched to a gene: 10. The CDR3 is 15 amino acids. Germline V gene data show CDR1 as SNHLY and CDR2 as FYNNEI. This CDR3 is CASHRPGTGNNEQFF. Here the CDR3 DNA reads TGTGCCAGCCACCGTCCCGGGACAGGGAACAATGAGCAGTTCTTC.

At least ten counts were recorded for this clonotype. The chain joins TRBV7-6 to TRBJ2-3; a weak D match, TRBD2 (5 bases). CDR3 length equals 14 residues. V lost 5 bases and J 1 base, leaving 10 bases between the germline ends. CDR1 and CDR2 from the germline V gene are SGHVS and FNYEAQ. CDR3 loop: CASSPGVGTDTQYF. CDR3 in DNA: TGTGCCAGCAGCCCCGGGGTCGGCACAGATACGCAGTATTTT.